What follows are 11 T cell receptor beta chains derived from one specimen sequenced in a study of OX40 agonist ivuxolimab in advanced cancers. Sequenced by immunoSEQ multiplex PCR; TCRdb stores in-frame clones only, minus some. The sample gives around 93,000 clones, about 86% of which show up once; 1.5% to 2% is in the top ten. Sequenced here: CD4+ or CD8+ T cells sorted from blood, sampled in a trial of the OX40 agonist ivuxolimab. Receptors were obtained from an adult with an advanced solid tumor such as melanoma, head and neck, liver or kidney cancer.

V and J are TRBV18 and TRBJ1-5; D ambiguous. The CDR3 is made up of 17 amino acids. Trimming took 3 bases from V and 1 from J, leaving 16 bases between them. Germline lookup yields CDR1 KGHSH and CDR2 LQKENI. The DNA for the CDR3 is TGTGCCAGCTCACCCCAGTCTGGTCCCCAGAGCAATCAGCCCCAGCATTTT. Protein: CASSPQSGPQSNQPQHF.

The CDR3 region is CASSTQGNTEAFF. DNA for the CDR3: TGTGCCAGTAGTACACAGGGGAACACTGAAGCTTTCTTT. The genes are TRBV19 and TRBJ1-1; maybe TRBD1 (6 bases). V was shortened by 4 bases and J by 1 base, with 7 bases between the two germline ends. Looked up from germline, CDR1 is LNHDA and CDR2 is SQIVND (reference sequence). This CDR3 spans 13 amino acids.

CDR3 protein: CASSQDSSGGWAYEQYF. The CDR3 nucleotides read TGCGCCAGCAGCCAAGATAGTAGCGGGGGTTGGGCCTACGAGCAGTACTTC. The chain couples TRBV4-1 to TRBJ2-7, with 9 positions matching TRBD2. The CDR3 contains 17 residues. V was pared by 0 bases and J by 2 bases, with 8 bases of the junction left unmatched. Germline V gene data show CDR1 as MGHRA and CDR2 as YSYEKL.

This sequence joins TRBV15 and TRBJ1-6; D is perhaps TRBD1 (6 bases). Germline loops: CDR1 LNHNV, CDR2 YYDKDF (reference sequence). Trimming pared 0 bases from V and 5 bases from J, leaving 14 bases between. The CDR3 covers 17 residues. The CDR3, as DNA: TGTGCCACCAGCAGAGATAGAGCCAGGGGCAATAATTCACCCCTCCACTTT. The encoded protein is CATSRDRARGNNSPLHF.

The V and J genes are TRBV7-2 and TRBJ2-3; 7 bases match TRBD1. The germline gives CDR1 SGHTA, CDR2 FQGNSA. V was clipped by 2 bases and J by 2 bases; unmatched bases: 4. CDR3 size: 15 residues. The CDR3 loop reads CASSLQTGITDTQYF. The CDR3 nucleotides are TGTGCCAGCAGCTTACAGACAGGGATCACAGATACGCAGTATTTT.

As DNA, the CDR3 is TGTGCCAGCAGTGAAGTTGCTAGCGGGGGGGCTCAGTACTTC. This gives the protein CASSEVASGGAQYF. This rearrangement joins TRBV2 to TRBJ2-7; 12 bases agree with TRBD2. The CDR3 is 14 amino acids. Trimming cost V 1 base and J 10 bases; bases outside gene matches: 5. The germline V gene has CDR1 SNHLY and CDR2 FYNNEI. Drawing the rest from reference TRBV2 and TRBJ2-7, the complete variable domain is EPEVTQTPSHQVTQMGQEVILRCVPISNHLYFYWYRQILGQKVEFLVSFYNNEISEKSEIFDDQFSVERPDGSNFTLKIRSTKLEDSAMYFCASSEVASGGAQYFGPGTRLTVT.

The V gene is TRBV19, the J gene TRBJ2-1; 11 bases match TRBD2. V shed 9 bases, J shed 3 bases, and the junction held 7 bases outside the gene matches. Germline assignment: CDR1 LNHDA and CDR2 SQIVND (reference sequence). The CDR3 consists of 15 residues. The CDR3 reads CASVSSGGRYNEQFF. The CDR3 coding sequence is TGTGCCAGCGTTTCTAGCGGGGGGCGCTACAATGAGCAGTTCTTC.

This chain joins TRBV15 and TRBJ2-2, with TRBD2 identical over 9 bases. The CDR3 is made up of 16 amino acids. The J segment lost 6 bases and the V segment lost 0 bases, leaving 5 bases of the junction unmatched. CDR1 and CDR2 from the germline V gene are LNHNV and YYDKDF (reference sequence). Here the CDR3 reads CATSRDRAGGAGELFF. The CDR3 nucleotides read TGTGCCACCAGCAGAGATCGGGCGGGAGGGGCCGGGGAGCTGTTTTTT.

CDR3 coding DNA: TGTGCCAGCAGCCAAGATCGGGCAGGGAATGAAAAACTGTTTTTT. This translates into CASSQDRAGNEKLFF. The J gene is TRBJ1-4, the V gene TRBV14; D may be TRBD1 (5 bases). The CDR3 covers 15 residues. Per the germline V gene, CDR1 is SGHDN and CDR2 is FVKESK. The ends were cut back, 0 bases at V and 5 bases at J, with 10 bases in the middle.

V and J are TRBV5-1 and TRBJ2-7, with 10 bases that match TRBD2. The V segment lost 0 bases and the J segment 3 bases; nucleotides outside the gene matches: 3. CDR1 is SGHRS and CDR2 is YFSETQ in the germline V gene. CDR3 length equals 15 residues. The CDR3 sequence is CASSLELAGSYEQYF. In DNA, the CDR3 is TGCGCCAGCAGCTTGGAACTAGCGGGAAGCTACGAGCAGTACTTC.

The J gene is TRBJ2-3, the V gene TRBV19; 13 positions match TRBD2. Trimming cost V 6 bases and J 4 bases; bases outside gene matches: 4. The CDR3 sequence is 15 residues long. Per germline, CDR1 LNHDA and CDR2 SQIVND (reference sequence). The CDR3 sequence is CASRGTSGTADTQYF. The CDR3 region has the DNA TGTGCCAGTAGGGGGACTAGCGGGACCGCAGATACGCAGTATTTT.